This T cell receptor beta chain is drawn from a study of blood T cell repertoires in COVID-19. The V and J ends lost 5 bases and 8 bases respectively, with 14 bases between them. The germline gives CDR1 SGHAT, CDR2 FQNNGV. The CDR3 spans 13 residues. Method: immunoSEQ multiplex PCR; TCRdb's copy keeps in-frame clones and lacks some. The table lists a few hundred thousand clones, 75% to 90% of them singletons. This clone was counted many times. The receptor comes from a human donor in a cohort sampled during active COVID-19. Sequenced: peripheral blood. The rearrangement links TRBV11-2 to TRBJ2-3; no firm D call. CDR3: CASSPSTARTQYF. CDR3 coding DNA: TGTGCCAGCAGCCCATCTACCGCGCGTACGCAGTATTTT.